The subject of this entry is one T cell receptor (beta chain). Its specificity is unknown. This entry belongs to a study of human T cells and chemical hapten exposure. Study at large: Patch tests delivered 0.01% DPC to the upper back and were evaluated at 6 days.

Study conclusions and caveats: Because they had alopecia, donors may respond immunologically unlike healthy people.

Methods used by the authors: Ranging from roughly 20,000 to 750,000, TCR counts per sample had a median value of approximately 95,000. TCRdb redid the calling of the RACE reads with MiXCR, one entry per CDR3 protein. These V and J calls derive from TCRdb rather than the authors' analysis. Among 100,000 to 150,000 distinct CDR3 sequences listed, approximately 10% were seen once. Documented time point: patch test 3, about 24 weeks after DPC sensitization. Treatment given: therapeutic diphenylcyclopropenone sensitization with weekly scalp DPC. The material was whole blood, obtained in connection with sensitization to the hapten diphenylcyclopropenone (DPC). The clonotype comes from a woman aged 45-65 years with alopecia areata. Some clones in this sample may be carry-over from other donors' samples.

The CDR3 reads CAISEYQTSRNEQFF. The DNA of the CDR3 is TGTGCCATCAGTGAGTATCAGACTTCTAGGAATGAGCAGTTCTTC. The chain employs TRBV10-3 and TRBJ2-1; D uncertain. Deletions cut 1 base from V and 7 bases from J, with 14 bases between. Germline CDR1 and CDR2: ENHRY and SYGVKD. This CDR3 region has 15 residues.